A selection of T cell receptor beta chains follows, all from one sample in a study of neurological immune-mediated disorders. From the 5' RACE reads, TCRdb called clonotypes with MiXCR, one entry per CDR3 protein. The sample carries fewer than 90,000 distinct CDR3 sequences, 4% to 6% recorded once. The sample taken for sequencing was PBMCs. Receptors originate from a man aged 18 to 29 with multiple sclerosis. CDR3s include the opening cysteine and the closing phenylalanine or tryptophan.

TRBJ1-4 | TRBV15 | CATSSAGRVNEKLFF
TRBJ2-1 | TRBV20-1 | CSAHRSGSGNEQFF
TRBJ2-3 | TRBV7-9 | CASSPDRISTDTQYF
TRBJ1-2 | TRBV2 | CASSEATGYVDGYTF
TRBJ1-4 | TRBV25-1 | CASSSGGLREKLFF
TRBJ2-7 | TRBV5-1 | CASSAVGTRDEQYF
TRBJ2-1 | TRBV10-3 | CASGGTSGYNEQFF
TRBJ2-1 | TRBV10-2 | CASSERGGTYNEQFF
TRBJ1-3 | TRBV5-1 | CASSLTESGNTIYF
TRBJ2-3 | TRBV6-6 | CASSWGASTDTQYF
TRBJ2-5 | TRBV20-1 | CSASYSPGVDETQYF
TRBJ1-2 | TRBV9 | CASSVRPGYEGYTF
TRBJ2-7 | TRBV20-1 | CSARGGGSGYEQYF
TRBJ1-2 | TRBV5-1 | CASSSGQGVLNYGYTF
TRBJ1-1 | TRBV11-2 | CASSLDPGAVTEAFF
TRBJ2-1 | TRBV7-9 | CASSLKTANNEQFF
TRBJ2-2 | TRBV9 | CASSAKGGELFF
TRBJ1-1 | TRBV14 | CASSHSGGMAFF
TRBJ1-1 | TRBV3-1 | CVSSQVPWGRNTEAFF
TRBJ1-1 | TRBV9 | CASSVGGLMNTEAFF
TRBJ2-2 | TRBV7-6 | CASSLVSTGELFF
TRBJ2-3 | TRBV5-1 | CASRYLAGGTDTQYF
TRBJ1-2 | TRBV10-3 | CAISEGRGSGGYTF
TRBJ2-7 | TRBV5-1 | CASSLDRGGYEQYF
TRBJ1-2 | TRBV29-1 | CSVAPGWGMSDGYTF
TRBJ2-6 | TRBV4-2 | CASSQDLSSGANVLTF
TRBJ1-6 | TRBV5-5 | CASSWGTGDSPLHF
TRBJ2-1 | TRBV5-1 | CASSFLAGGYEQFF
TRBJ2-3 | TRBV11-2 | CASSQGGEVWVGTDTQYF
TRBJ2-7 | TRBV18 | CASSPSGTSGRLYF
TRBJ2-4 | TRBV21-1 | CASSKTGDKNIQYF